Listed here is a single T cell receptor beta chain. The antigen is unknown. The data belong to a study of T cell responses to AZD1222 COVID-19 vaccine. Study-wide results and limits: Spike-specific TCR breadth rose after two AZD1222 doses, and depth rose as well. Regions 160-218 and 743-854 dominated among vaccine-associated CD4 TCRs spanning spike. Donors were chiefly white British, with a greater number of females, and clonal diversity was perhaps underestimated.

Profiling relied on immunoSEQ multiplex PCR, and the TCRdb table lists in-frame clones only, not all of them. Of some 56,000 clones detected, approximately 83% appear once; the ten largest clones hold roughly 15%. Trimming took off 0 bases at V and 3 bases at J, with 18 bases between the two ends. The CDR3 has 17 amino acids. CDR1 is MNHNS, CDR2 SASEGT, per germline. Sample: peripheral blood, taken on day 0 of AZD1222 vaccination. The V and J genes are TRBV6-1 and TRBJ2-7; D gene ambiguous. The clonotype comes from an adult in good health. The CDR3 here is CASSEAVGLDGRYEQYF. For the CDR3, the DNA is TGTGCCAGCAGTGAAGCAGTGGGATTGGACGGGCGCTACGAGCAGTACTTC.